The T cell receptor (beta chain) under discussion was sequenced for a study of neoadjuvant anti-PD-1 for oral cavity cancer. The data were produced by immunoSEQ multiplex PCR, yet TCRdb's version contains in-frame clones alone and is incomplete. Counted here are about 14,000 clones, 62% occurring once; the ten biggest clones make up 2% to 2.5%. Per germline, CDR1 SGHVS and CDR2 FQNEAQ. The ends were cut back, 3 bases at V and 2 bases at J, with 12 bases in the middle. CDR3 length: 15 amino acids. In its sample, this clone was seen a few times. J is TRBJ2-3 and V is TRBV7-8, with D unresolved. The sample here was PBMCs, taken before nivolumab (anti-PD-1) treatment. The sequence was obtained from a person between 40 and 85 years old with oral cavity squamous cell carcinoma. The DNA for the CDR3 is TGTGCCAGCAGCTTTGATCGCCGCGCCACAGATACGCAGTATTTT. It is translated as CASSFDRRATDTQYF. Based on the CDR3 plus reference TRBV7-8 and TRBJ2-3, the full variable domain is GAGVSQSPRYKVAKRGQDVALRCDPISGHVSLFWYQQALGQGPEFLTYFQNEAQLDKSGLPSDRFFAERPEGSVSTLKIQRTQQEDSAVYLCASSFDRRATDTQYFGPGTRLTVL.